The 14 T cell receptor beta chains in this list originate from one sample, sequenced in a study of blood T cell repertoires in COVID-19 (dated by TCRdb to about 2020). Library preparation was by the immunoSEQ multiplex PCR assay. Entries here come from immuneACCESS through TCRdb and include only in-frame sequences with V and J called. Some clones fail to appear in such tables; in the studies checked, an unresolved V gene covers under half of the shortfall, and the cause of the remainder is unknown. The sample table records about 180,000 clones; about 85% of these occur just once. Together, the top ten hold under 3.5% of the sample. Sequenced input: peripheral blood. The receptors stem from a woman aged 25 to 39 with active or convalescent COVID-19.

The chain carries TRBV10-2 and TRBJ2-3; 9 bases are a match to TRBD2. Germline CDR1 WSHSY, CDR2 SAAADI. J lost 0 bases, V lost 7 bases, and 11 bases had no gene match. The CDR3 is 17 amino acids. The CDR3 DNA reads as TGCGCCAGCAAGCGGGGGGTGACAGAATCTAGCACAGATACGCAGTATTTT. As protein: CASKRGVTESSTDTQYF.

The J gene is TRBJ2-5, the V gene TRBV9; no firm D call. The CDR3 is 14 residues long. CDR1 and CDR2 from the germline V gene are SGDLS and YYNGEE. V was clipped by 7 bases and J by 5 bases, with 18 bases between them. CDR3 sequence: CASSYAEFEETQYF. The CDR3 nucleotides are TGTGCCAGCTCCTACGCGGAGTTCGAGGAGACCCAGTACTTC.

In its sample, this clone was seen a few times. The V gene is TRBV19, the J gene TRBJ1-1; D is possibly TRBD1 (5 bases). Germline loops: CDR1 LNHDA, CDR2 SQIVND (reference sequence). Trimming shortened V by 11 bases and J by 1 base, and 14 bases separated the two germline ends. CDR3 length: 13 residues. CDR3 in DNA: TGTGCCTCCAAATGGGGGGAGAACACTGAAGCTTTCTTT. Residues: CASKWGENTEAFF.

The rearrangement links TRBV2 to TRBJ1-1; D remains ambiguous. V lost 7 bases to trimming and J lost 3 bases, with 18 bases between them. There are 15 residues in the CDR3. Germline values: CDR1 SNHLY, CDR2 FYNNEI. The CDR3 is CASTYGVGRDTEAFF. The CDR3 DNA reads TGTGCCAGCACCTACGGGGTGGGGAGGGACACTGAAGCTTTCTTT.

This chain joins TRBV5-4 and TRBJ1-3; 11 nucleotides agree with TRBD1. The V segment lost 3 bases and the J segment 7 bases; nucleotides outside the gene matches: 6. Looked up from germline, CDR1 is SGHNT and CDR2 is YYREEE (reference sequence). CDR3 length: 15 residues. CDR3 in DNA: TGTGCCAGCAGCTCCCCCCGGGACAGGGGGAACACCATATATTTT. Amino acid sequence: CASSSPRDRGNTIYF.

The chain has TRBV11-2 and TRBJ1-2; 8 positions agree with TRBD1. The V gene end was trimmed by 4 bases and the J gene end by 6 bases; junction bases not matched to a gene: 4. Germline CDR1 and CDR2: SGHAT and FQNNGV. This CDR3 region has 13 residues. Here the CDR3 DNA reads TGTGCCAGCAGCTCCCGACAGGGGAATGGCTACACCTTC. Translation: CASSSRQGNGYTF.

This rearrangement joins TRBV21-1 to TRBJ1-1. TRBV21-1 is a known pseudogene. CDR3 length: 15 residues. CDR3 region: CASSKVAGFGTEAFF. As DNA, the CDR3 is TGTGCCAGCAGCAAAGTGGCCGGGTTCGGCACTGAAGCTTTCTTT.

The chain couples TRBV27 to TRBJ1-1; 7 bases map to TRBD1. Trimming at V came to 5 bases and at J to 6 bases, leaving 9 bases not matched to a gene. Germline V gene lookup returns CDR1 MNHEY and CDR2 SMNVEV (reference sequence). This CDR3 is 14 amino acids long. CDR3 DNA sequence: TGTGCCAGCAGTAGACAGGGAGAAATCGCTGAAGCTTTCTTT. Translation gives CASSRQGEIAEAFF.

The chain employs TRBV5-1 and TRBJ1-1; no reliable D call. The CDR3 extends over 14 amino acids. Trimming cost V 4 bases and J 11 bases, with 21 bases left between them. The germline V gene encodes CDR1 SGHRS and CDR2 YFSETQ. CDR3 sequence reads: CASSTTGLVSGAFF. The CDR3 bases are TGCGCCAGCAGCACCACTGGGCTGGTATCTGGGGCTTTCTTT.

This chain joins TRBV4-1 and TRBJ2-2; TRBD2 matches 15 bases. There are 18 residues in the CDR3. V gave up 0 bases and J gave up 7 bases; unmatched junction bases: 6. The germline V gene has CDR1 MGHRA and CDR2 YSYEKL. Written as DNA, the CDR3 is TGCGCCAGCAGCCAAGATCCTAGGACTAGCGGGGGGGGCGGGGAGCTGTTTTTT. Amino acid sequence: CASSQDPRTSGGGGELFF.

The chain joins TRBV5-5 to TRBJ1-2; a possible D gene is TRBD1 (6 bases). With 2 bases removed from V and 0 bases from J, the gap between germline ends came to 8 bases. Germline CDR1 is SGHKS and CDR2 is YYEKEE (reference sequence). The CDR3 is made up of 14 amino acids. This CDR3 reads CASSFGQSNYGYTF. CDR3 nucleotide sequence: TGTGCCAGCAGCTTTGGACAGTCTAACTATGGCTACACCTTC.

V and J are TRBV5-1 and TRBJ2-3; a weak D match, TRBD2 (5 bases). Germline V gives CDR1 SGHRS, CDR2 YFSETQ. Trimming removed 4 bases at V and 6 bases at J, with 15 bases between. The CDR3 extends over 14 amino acids. CDR3 DNA: TGCGCCAGCAGCCTTACTAGGGTTGGCGATACGCAGTATTTT. Its protein is CASSLTRVGDTQYF.

This clone was seen a handful of times. The chain carries TRBV28 and TRBJ1-2; 7 bases line up with TRBD1. The CDR3 sequence is 14 residues long. Trimming at V came to 6 bases and at J to 8 bases, leaving 12 bases not matched to a gene. Germline V gives CDR1 MDHEN, CDR2 SYDVKM. CDR3 bases: TGTGCCAGCAGGTCCGGGGGACAGTTAAACGGCTACACCTTC. This encodes CASRSGGQLNGYTF.

The chain links TRBV9 to TRBJ2-7; D is possibly TRBD2 (5 bases). The CDR3 has 14 residues. Germline CDR1 reads SGDLS; CDR2 reads YYNGEE. Trimming stripped 2 bases from V and 5 bases from J, with 14 bases between. Here the CDR3 reads CASSVTTGIHEQYF. The CDR3 DNA sequence: TGTGCCAGCAGCGTCACCACCGGGATCCACGAGCAGTACTTC.